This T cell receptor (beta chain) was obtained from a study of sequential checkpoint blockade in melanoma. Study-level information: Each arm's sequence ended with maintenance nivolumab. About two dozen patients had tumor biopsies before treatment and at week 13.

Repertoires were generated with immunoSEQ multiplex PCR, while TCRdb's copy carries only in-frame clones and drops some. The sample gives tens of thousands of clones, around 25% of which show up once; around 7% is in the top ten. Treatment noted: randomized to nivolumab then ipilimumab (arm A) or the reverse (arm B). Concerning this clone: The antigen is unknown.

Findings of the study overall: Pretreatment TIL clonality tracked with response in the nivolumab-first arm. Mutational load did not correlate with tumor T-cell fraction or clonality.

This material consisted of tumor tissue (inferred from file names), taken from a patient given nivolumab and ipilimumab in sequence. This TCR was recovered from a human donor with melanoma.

CDR3 nucleotides: TGTGCCAGCAGTTACAAGGGGCATGGCTACACCTTC. Translated, it gives CASSYKGHGYTF. The genes are TRBV6-8 and TRBJ1-2, with D tentatively TRBD1 (5 bases). V dropped 2 bases and J dropped 6 bases, with 7 bases sitting between them. CDR1 and CDR2 (germline): MNHGY, SAAAGT. The CDR3 is 12 residues long.